The 23 T cell receptor beta chains given below trace back to one sample, sequenced in a study of Ad26.COV2.S vaccination and SARS-CoV-2 variants. The protocol was immunoSEQ multiplex PCR, while the TCRdb copy is restricted to in-frame clones and leaves out a portion. The table records 440,000 or so clones, less than 95% of them present only once. Treatment defined: roughly 18 received Ad26.COV2.S at low or high dose, single or two shots; about 5 received placebo; per-sample allocation not given. Collection of samples fell on day 63 after the first vaccine or placebo injection. Sequencing used peripheral blood, obtained in a trial of Ad26.COV2.S vaccine versus placebo. The receptors were sampled from a person aged 18-65 years who received the Ad26.COV2.S COVID-19 vaccine or a placebo.

There are a few counts of this clone. The rearrangement joins TRBV5-1 to TRBJ2-2; D perhaps matches TRBD1 (5 bases). V was pared by 4 bases and J by 7 bases, with 17 bases between. Germline V gene sequence: CDR1 SGHRS, CDR2 YFSETQ. The CDR3 is 15 amino acids. CDR3 residues: CASSPAAGLYGELFF. The CDR3 nucleotides read TGCGCCAGCAGCCCGGCGGCAGGGCTGTACGGGGAGCTGTTTTTT.

V is TRBV3-1 (or the pseudogene TRBV3-2) and J is TRBJ2-7; D uncertain. The CDR3 is 15 residues long. Germline lookup yields CDR1 LGHDT and CDR2 YNNKEL (reference sequence). Trimming took off 3 bases at V and 1 base at J, with 13 bases between the two ends. This chain's CDR3 is CASSHGSSESYEQYF. CDR3 bases: TGTGCCAGCAGCCACGGTAGCAGTGAGTCCTACGAGCAGTACTTC.

The rearrangement joins TRBV6-5 to TRBJ1-4; D gene uncertain. Looked up from germline, CDR1 is MNHEY and CDR2 is SVGAGI. The CDR3 runs to 12 residues. V was clipped by 1 base and J by 8 bases, with 5 bases between them. The CDR3 nucleotides read TGTGCCAGCAGTTACTGGATGGAAAAACTGTTTTTT. It translates to CASSYWMEKLFF.

The rearrangement links TRBV10-3 to TRBJ2-7; the D call may be TRBD1 or TRBD2 (5 bases each). Trimming removed 3 bases from V and 2 bases from J, with 14 bases in between. The CDR3 loop spans 15 amino acids. Looked up from germline, CDR1 is ENHRY and CDR2 is SYGVKD. CDR3 amino acids: CAISDTGTATYEQYF. CDR3 DNA sequence: TGTGCCATCAGTGATACCGGGACGGCGACCTACGAGCAGTACTTC.

This rearrangement joins TRBV7-2 to TRBJ1-4; tentative D call: TRBD1 (5 bases). The CDR3 is 14 amino acids. Germline-derived CDR1 and CDR2 are SGHTA and FQGNSA. Trimming cost V 5 bases and J 8 bases, with 15 bases left between them. The CDR3, as DNA: TGTGCCAGCAGCCCAGCGGGACGACTAGAAAAACTGTTTTTT. Its translation is CASSPAGRLEKLFF.

The gene calls are TRBV6-2 or TRBV6-3 and TRBJ1-1; D is unclear. In germline, CDR1 is MNHEY, CDR2 SVGEGT. The CDR3 has 13 amino acids. The V gene lost 1 base and the J gene lost 2 bases, with 5 bases spanning the gap. The chain's CDR3 is CASSYFGNTEAFF. The DNA for the CDR3 is TGTGCCAGCAGTTACTTCGGTAACACTGAAGCTTTCTTT.

The V gene is TRBV9, the J gene TRBJ2-5, with TRBD2 matching over 10 bases. The J segment lost 2 bases and the V segment lost 0 bases, leaving 1 base of the junction unmatched. The CDR3 runs to 15 residues. The V gene's germline CDR1 is SGDLS and CDR2 YYNGEE. CDR3 DNA sequence: TGTGCCAGCAGCGTAGCTAGCGGGAGACAAGAGACCCAGTACTTC. Translating gives CASSVASGRQETQYF.

The chain is built from TRBV13 and TRBJ2-5; tentatively, D is TRBD2 (6 bases). From germline, CDR1 is PRHDT and CDR2 FYEKMQ (reference sequence). This CDR3 comprises 17 residues. Trimming removed 4 bases from V and 7 bases from J, with 25 bases in between. CDR3 DNA: TGTGCCAGCAGCTCCAGGGAAAGCGGGCGGTTTCTTGGGACCCAGTACTTC. Protein: CASSSRESGRFLGTQYF.

The V call is TRBV10-3, the J call TRBJ2-3; D might be TRBD2 (6 bases). V was shortened by 8 bases and J by 3 bases, with 9 bases between the two germline ends. This CDR3 is built from 12 residues. Germline loops: CDR1 ENHRY, CDR2 SYGVKD. The CDR3 protein is CAIDSGTDTQYF. The CDR3 region has the DNA TGTGCCATCGATAGCGGTACAGATACGCAGTATTTT.

The chain links TRBV4-2 to TRBJ2-2; 7 bases are shared with TRBD1. This CDR3 has 16 amino acids. Germline V gives CDR1 LGHNA, CDR2 YNFKEQ. J was trimmed by 3 bases and V by 0 bases; bases with no gene match: 4. This CDR3 reads CASSQDQDRYTGELFF. CDR3 sequence (DNA): TGTGCCAGCAGCCAAGATCAGGACAGGTACACCGGGGAGCTGTTTTTT.

The rearrangement joins TRBV28 to TRBJ2-1; the match to TRBD2 covers 7 bases. Germline CDR1 reads MDHEN; CDR2 reads SYDVKM. This CDR3 comprises 15 residues. Trimming cost V 5 bases and J 5 bases; bases outside gene matches: 9. The CDR3 region is CASSALRAGDNEQFF. CDR3 coding DNA: TGTGCCAGCAGTGCCCTCAGGGCGGGGGACAATGAGCAGTTCTTC.

This clone was seen a single time. A read error may produce the germline difference seen at one junction end. The chain uses TRBV14 and TRBJ2-7, with a possible D match to TRBD2 (5 bases). Germline V gene sequence: CDR1 SGHDN, CDR2 FVKESK. The CDR3 is 10 residues long. This CDR3 is CASSRSGSRF. CDR3 coding DNA: TGTGCCAGCAGTAGGAGCGGCAGCCGGTTC.

The table lists this clone with a count of one. The chain recombines TRBV18 with TRBJ2-7, with TRBD2 matching over 11 bases. The CDR3 sequence is 14 residues long. Germline V lookup: CDR1 KGHSH, CDR2 LQKENI. Germline trimming cut 3 bases from V and 6 bases from J; bases unmatched to any gene: 4. The CDR3 DNA follows: TGTGCCAGCTCACCTACCGGGACTAGCGGCGAGCAGTACTTC. Its protein product is CASSPTGTSGEQYF.

The rearrangement joins TRBV11-3 to TRBJ2-5; 10 nucleotides align to TRBD2. This CDR3 has 15 amino acids. CDR1 is SGHNT, CDR2 YENEEA, per germline. The V segment lost 4 bases and the J segment 5 bases; nucleotides outside the gene matches: 7. The CDR3 DNA is TGTGCCAGCAGCTCTAGGGGGACTAGCGTGGAGACCCAGTACTTC. The encoded protein is CASSSRGTSVETQYF.

The chain joins TRBV7-2 to TRBJ1-6; possible D gene TRBD1, 6 bases. The V and J ends lost 5 bases and 6 bases respectively, with 17 bases between them. The CDR3 runs 16 residues. Germline assignment: CDR1 SGHTA and CDR2 FQGNSA. CDR3 residues: CASSEQGPTLNSPLHF. The CDR3 DNA reads TGTGCCAGCAGCGAACAGGGCCCGACGCTTAATTCACCCCTCCACTTT.

The chain carries TRBV5-5 and TRBJ2-7, with a tentative D call TRBD2 (5 bases). The V gene lost 0 bases and the J gene lost 0 bases, with 13 bases spanning the gap. Germline V CDR1 and CDR2: SGHKS, YYEKEE (reference sequence). This CDR3 is 16 amino acids long. The chain's CDR3 is CASSLDGRVSSYEQYF. In nucleotides, the CDR3 is TGTGCCAGCAGCTTGGACGGGCGGGTGAGCTCCTACGAGCAGTACTTC.

The chain links TRBV7-2 to TRBJ2-2; D unresolved. CDR1 and CDR2 from the germline V gene are SGHTA and FQGNSA. V was trimmed by 8 bases and J by 6 bases, leaving 16 bases between them. This CDR3 comprises 14 residues. The CDR3 DNA follows: TGTGCCAGCCGCCCTCCTCGTGTGGCCGGGGAGCTGTTTTTT. This translates into CASRPPRVAGELFF. The full variable domain, completed using reference TRBV7-2 and TRBJ2-2, is GAGVSQSPSNKVTEKGKDVELRCDPISGHTALYWYRQSLGQGLEFLIYFQGNSAPDKSGLPSDRFSAERTGGSVSTLTIQRTQQEDSAVYLCASRPPRVAGELFFGEGSRLTVL.

The rearrangement uses TRBV11-2 and TRBJ2-7; 10 bases align to TRBD2. The V gene end was trimmed by 1 base and the J gene end by 1 base; junction bases not matched to a gene: 1. The V gene's germline CDR1 is SGHAT and CDR2 FQNNGV. The CDR3 sequence is 15 residues long. CDR3 amino acids: CASSLGGLASYEQYF. The CDR3 region has the DNA TGTGCCAGCAGCTTAGGGGGACTAGCGTCCTACGAGCAGTACTTC.

V and J are TRBV7-2 and TRBJ2-3; 7 nucleotides match TRBD2. Germline values: CDR1 SGHTA, CDR2 FQGNSA. CDR3 length: 15 amino acids. V shed 6 bases and J 3 bases; nucleotides not matched to a gene: 9. The CDR3 here is CASSDSGTRTDTQYF. CDR3 coding DNA: TGTGCCAGCAGTGACAGCGGGACTCGAACAGATACGCAGTATTTT.

V gene TRBV27 combines with J gene TRBJ1-5, with 8 bases matching TRBD1. The germline V gene has CDR1 MNHEY and CDR2 SMNVEV (reference sequence). Trimming removed 5 bases from V and 9 bases from J; junction bases left unmatched: 9. The CDR3 spans 14 residues. The CDR3 nucleotides are TGTGCCAGCAGTGCGCGACAGGGGAGGGGGCCCCAGCATTTT. Residues: CASSARQGRGPQHF.

The rearrangement joins TRBV9 to TRBJ2-3; 10 positions match TRBD2. Germline CDR1 and CDR2: SGDLS and YYNGEE. Trimming cost V 0 bases and J 0 bases; bases outside gene matches: 7. This CDR3 spans 18 amino acids. CDR3 protein: CASSVGLAGVPSTDTQYF. As DNA, the CDR3 is TGTGCCAGCAGCGTAGGACTAGCGGGTGTCCCTAGCACAGATACGCAGTATTTT.

J is TRBJ2-3 and V is TRBV9, with TRBD1 identical over 11 bases. Looked up from germline, CDR1 is SGDLS and CDR2 is YYNGEE. With 3 bases clipped from V and 6 bases from J, the junction kept 6 bases outside the gene matches. The CDR3 has 15 amino acids. The CDR3 sequence is CASSGGTGGLDTQYF. The CDR3 bases are TGTGCCAGCAGCGGTGGGACAGGGGGACTGGATACGCAGTATTTT.

The V gene is TRBV18, the J gene TRBJ1-1; D remains unclear. This CDR3 contains 13 residues. Trimming removed 4 bases from V and 2 bases from J, with 8 bases in between. From germline, CDR1 is KGHSH and CDR2 LQKENI. Here the CDR3 DNA reads TGTGCCAGCTCACAGAAGGAAAACACTGAAGCTTTCTTT. Encoded protein: CASSQKENTEAFF.